The T cell receptor beta chain under discussion was sequenced for a study of radiation and T cells in renal cell carcinoma. This clone was seen a handful of times. Its cognate antigen is unknown. The CDR3 has 17 residues. Germline values: CDR1 SNHLY, CDR2 FYNNEI. J gave up 6 bases and V 8 bases, and 12 bases lay outside the gene matches. Libraries were prepared by immunoSEQ multiplex PCR; TCRdb keeps only in-frame clonotypes and omits some of them. The data hold under 20,000 clones, with less than 70% observed a single time. Treatment described: 15 Gy SBRT to primary tumor, nephrectomy 4 weeks later. Study-wide findings and caveats: Compared with controls, irradiated tumors had more, larger dominant CDR3 motifs. Pretreatment tumor biopsies were lacking, so baseline clonotypes are unknown.

The chain uses TRBV2 and TRBJ2-5, with 16 bases matching TRBD2. The receptor was derived from a woman aged 70-85 years with renal cell carcinoma. Sequenced material: tumor tissue, taken from a patient whose treatment included radiotherapy and nephrectomy. CDR3 in amino acids: CASAGTSGGAGVKTQYF. CDR3 sequence (DNA): TGTGCCAGCGCCGGGACTAGCGGGGGGGCCGGTGTAAAGACCCAGTACTTC. Using reference TRBV2 and TRBJ2-5 for the parts outside the CDR3, the full variable domain is EPEVTQTPSHQVTQMGQEVILRCVPISNHLYFYWYRQILGQKVEFLVSFYNNEISEKSEIFDDQFSVERPDGSNFTLKIRSTKLEDSAMYFCASAGTSGGAGVKTQYFGPGTRLLVL.